The clone carrying this TCR beta chain was seen repeatedly, ten times or more. The target antigen is unknown. The data were obtained in a study of T-cell reconstitution after alpha-beta-depleted transplantation in children. General study points: In patients about two months after transplant, alpha-beta T cells reportedly arose from several hundred expanded graft clones. Newly produced T cells mostly provided counts and TCRbeta diversity after one year, as hyperexpanded clones declined.

CDR1 SGHRS and CDR2 YFSETQ come from the germline V gene. This CDR3 comprises 17 residues. Unmatched junction bases numbered 8, after V lost 2 bases and J lost 2 bases. Using unique molecular identifiers, the investigators prepared the TCRbeta library. TCRdb analysed the PCR reads with MiXCR anew, one entry per CDR3 protein. The sample has fewer than 700,000 distinct CDR3 sequences; 10% to 15% are singletons. This specimen was PBMCs, mostly from graft donor cells, taken 360 days after TCRalphabeta/CD19-depleted stem cell transplant. The sequence derives from a male patient younger than 18 who had a stem cell transplant for acute myeloid leukemia, so the T cells may come from the graft donor. This rearrangement joins TRBV5-1 to TRBJ2-2, with 8 bases that match TRBD1. The CDR3 sequence is CASSFRRTGLNTGELFF. DNA of the CDR3: TGCGCCAGCAGCTTTCGGAGGACAGGGTTAAACACCGGGGAGCTGTTTTTT.